This T cell receptor (beta chain) came from a study of T-cell memory formation after mild COVID-19. Turning to the study itself: The study found TCR clusters largely donor specific. Notes on the study in general: Detection of some responders pre-infection suggested pre-existing cross-reactive memory T cells participated.

This clonotype was seen a handful of times. Its antigen remains unknown. TCRdb independently ran MiXCR on the 5' RACE reads; one entry per CDR3 protein. The table includes more than 150,000 distinct CDR3 sequences, about 20% detected once. The TCR sequence derives from an adult woman who had mild COVID-19 (a few samples of this study predate the infection). Cell type and time point are not known. Material for sequencing was PBMCs or a T cell subset sorted from them (not recorded which).

The DNA for the CDR3 is TGTGCCAGCAGCTTGACGGGACTCGTGGATACGCAGTATTTT. Protein sequence: CASSLTGLVDTQYF. V usage is TRBV7-3 and J usage is TRBJ2-3; D possibly corresponds to TRBD2 (6 bases). Germline V lookup: CDR1 SGHTA, CDR2 FQGTGA. V dropped 3 bases and J dropped 6 bases, with 13 bases sitting between them. This CDR3 has 14 residues.